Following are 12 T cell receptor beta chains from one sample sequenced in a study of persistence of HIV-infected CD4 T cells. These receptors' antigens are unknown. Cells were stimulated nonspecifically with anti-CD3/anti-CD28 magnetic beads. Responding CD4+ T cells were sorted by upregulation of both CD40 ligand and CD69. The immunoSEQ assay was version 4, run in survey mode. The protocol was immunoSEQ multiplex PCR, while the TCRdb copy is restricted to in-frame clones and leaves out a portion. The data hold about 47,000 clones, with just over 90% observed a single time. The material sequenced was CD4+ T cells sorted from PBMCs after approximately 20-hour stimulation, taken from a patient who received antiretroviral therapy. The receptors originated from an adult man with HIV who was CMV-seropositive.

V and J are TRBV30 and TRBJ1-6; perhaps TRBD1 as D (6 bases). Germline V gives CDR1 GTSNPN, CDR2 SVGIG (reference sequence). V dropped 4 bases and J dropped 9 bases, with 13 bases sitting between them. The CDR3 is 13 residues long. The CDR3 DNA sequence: TGTGCCTGGAAGTCAGGGGAGGGTTCACCCCTCCACTTT. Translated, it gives CAWKSGEGSPLHF.

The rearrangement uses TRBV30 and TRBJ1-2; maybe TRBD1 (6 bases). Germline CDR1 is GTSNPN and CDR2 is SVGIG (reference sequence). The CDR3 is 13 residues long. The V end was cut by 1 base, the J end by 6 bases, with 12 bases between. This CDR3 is CAWSAGGANGYTF. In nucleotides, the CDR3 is TGTGCCTGGAGTGCCGGGGGGGCAAATGGCTACACCTTC.

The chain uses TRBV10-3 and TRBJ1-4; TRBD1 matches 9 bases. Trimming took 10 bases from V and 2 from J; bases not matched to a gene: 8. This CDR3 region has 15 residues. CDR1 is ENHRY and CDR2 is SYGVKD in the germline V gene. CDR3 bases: TGTGCCACCGCGGGGACAGGGACGACTAATGAAAAACTGTTTTTT. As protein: CATAGTGTTNEKLFF.

In DNA form, the CDR3 reads TGCGCCAGCAGTGTTATAACGGGACACTTAAGAAAGGGTCCCTACGAGCAGTACTTC. Its protein product is CASSVITGHLRKGPYEQYF. The chain joins TRBV10-1 to TRBJ2-7; a possible D gene is TRBD1 (6 bases). The CDR3 covers 19 residues. The V end lost 4 bases, the J end lost 2 bases, and 27 bases lay between the germline ends. The germline CDR1 and CDR2 sequences are WNHNN and SYGVQD (reference sequence).

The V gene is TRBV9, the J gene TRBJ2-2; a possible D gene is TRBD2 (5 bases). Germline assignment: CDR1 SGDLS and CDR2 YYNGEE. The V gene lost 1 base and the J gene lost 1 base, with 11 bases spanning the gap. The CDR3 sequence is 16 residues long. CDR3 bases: TGTGCCAGCAGCGTATTTCCAGCGGAGAACACCGGGGAGCTGTTTTTT. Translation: CASSVFPAENTGELFF. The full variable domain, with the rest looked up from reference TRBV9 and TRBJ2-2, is DSGVTQTPKHLITATGQRVTLRCSPRSGDLSVYWYQQSLDQGLQFLIQYYNGEERAKGNILERFSAQQFPDLHSELNLSSLELGDSALYFCASSVFPAENTGELFFGEGSRLTVL.

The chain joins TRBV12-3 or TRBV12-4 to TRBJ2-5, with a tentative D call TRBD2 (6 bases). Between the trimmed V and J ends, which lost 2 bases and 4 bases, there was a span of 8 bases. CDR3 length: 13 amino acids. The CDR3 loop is CASSLLEGETQYF. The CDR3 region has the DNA TGTGCCAGCAGTTTATTGGAGGGAGAGACCCAGTACTTC.

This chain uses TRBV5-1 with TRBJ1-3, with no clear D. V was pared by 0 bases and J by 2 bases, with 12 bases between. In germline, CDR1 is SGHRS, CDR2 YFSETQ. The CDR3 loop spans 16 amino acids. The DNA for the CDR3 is TGCGCCAGCAGCTTGGTCCTTAGAGGAGCTGGAAACACCATATATTTT. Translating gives CASSLVLRGAGNTIYF.

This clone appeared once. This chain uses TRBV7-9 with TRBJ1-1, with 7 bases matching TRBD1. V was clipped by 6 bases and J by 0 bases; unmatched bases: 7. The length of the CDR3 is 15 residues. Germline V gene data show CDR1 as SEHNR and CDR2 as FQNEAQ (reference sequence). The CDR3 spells CASRGDRAMNTEAFF. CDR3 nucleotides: TGTGCCAGCAGGGGGGACAGAGCAATGAACACTGAAGCTTTCTTT.

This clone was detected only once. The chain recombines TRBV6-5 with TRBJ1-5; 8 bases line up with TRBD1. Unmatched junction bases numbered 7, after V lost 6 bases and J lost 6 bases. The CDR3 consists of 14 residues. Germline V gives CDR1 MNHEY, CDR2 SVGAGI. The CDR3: CASRQGAPAQPQHF. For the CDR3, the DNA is TGTGCCAGCAGGCAGGGGGCGCCGGCTCAGCCCCAGCATTTT.

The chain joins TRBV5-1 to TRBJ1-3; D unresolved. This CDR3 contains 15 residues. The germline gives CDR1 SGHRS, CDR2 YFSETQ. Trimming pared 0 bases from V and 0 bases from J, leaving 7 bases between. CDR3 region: CASSLAAASGNTIYF. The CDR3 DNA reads TGCGCCAGCAGCTTGGCGGCAGCCTCTGGAAACACCATATATTTT.

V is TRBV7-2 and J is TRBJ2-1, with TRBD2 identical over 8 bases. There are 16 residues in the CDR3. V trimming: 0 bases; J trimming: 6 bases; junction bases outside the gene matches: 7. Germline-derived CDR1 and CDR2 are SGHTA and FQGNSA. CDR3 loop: CASSLALAGLSNEQFF. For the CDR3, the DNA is TGTGCCAGCAGCTTAGCGCTAGCGGGCTTATCCAATGAGCAGTTCTTC.

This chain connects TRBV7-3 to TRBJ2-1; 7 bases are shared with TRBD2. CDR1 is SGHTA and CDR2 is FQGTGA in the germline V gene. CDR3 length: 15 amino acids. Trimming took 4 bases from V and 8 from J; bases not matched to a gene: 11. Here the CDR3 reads CASSSTPGGNDEQFF. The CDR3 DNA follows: TGTGCCAGCAGCTCAACGCCGGGGGGTAACGATGAGCAGTTCTTC.